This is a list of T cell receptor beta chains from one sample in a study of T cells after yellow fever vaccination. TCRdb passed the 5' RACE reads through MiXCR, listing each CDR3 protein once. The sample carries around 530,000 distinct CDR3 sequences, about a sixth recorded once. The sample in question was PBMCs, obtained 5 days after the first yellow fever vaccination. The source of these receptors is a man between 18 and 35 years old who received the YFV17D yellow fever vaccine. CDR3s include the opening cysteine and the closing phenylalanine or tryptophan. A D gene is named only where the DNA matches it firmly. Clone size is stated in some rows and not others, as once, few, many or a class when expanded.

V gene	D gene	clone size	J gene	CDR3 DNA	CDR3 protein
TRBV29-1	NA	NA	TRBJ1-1	TGCAGCGTTGGGTCGGACGAGGGGGGAGCTTTCTTT	CSVGSDEGGAFF
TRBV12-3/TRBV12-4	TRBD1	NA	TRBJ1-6	TGTGCCAGCAGTCGAGACAGGGGGGATTCACCCCTCCACTTT	CASSRDRGDSPLHF
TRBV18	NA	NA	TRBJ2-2	TGTGCCAGCTCACATTACAGGGAAATGGACACCGGGGAGCTGTTTTTT	CASSHYREMDTGELFF
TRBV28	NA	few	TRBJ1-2	TGTGCCAGCAGTCCCTTACTCGACTATGGCTACACCTTC	CASSPLLDYGYTF
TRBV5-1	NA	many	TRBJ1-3	TGCGCCAGCAGCTTGGTTTCTGGAATAGCGGGAAACACCATATATTTT	CASSLVSGIAGNTIYF
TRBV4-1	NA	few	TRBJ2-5	TGCGCCAGCAGCCTCTTAGGGGCCACAGCGCGGCAAGAGACCCAGTACTTC	CASSLLGATARQETQYF
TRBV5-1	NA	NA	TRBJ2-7	TGCGCCAGCAGCTTGTCAGCTTTTTACGAGCAGTACTTC	CASSLSAFYEQYF
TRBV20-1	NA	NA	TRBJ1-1	TGCAGTGCTAGAATCCGGGGGGACACTGAAGCTTTCTTT	CSARIRGDTEAFF
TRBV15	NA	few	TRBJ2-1	TGTGCCACCAGCAGAGATCTGGGCAGGAGCAATGAGCAGTTCTTC	CATSRDLGRSNEQFF
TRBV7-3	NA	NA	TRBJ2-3	TGTGCCAGCAGCCCCGGGTCGCTAAGCACAGATACGCAGTATTTT	CASSPGSLSTDTQYF
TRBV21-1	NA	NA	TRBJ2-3	TGTGCCAGCAGCAAAGCCATACGTGCGAGGTCGCGGGGGAAATGGGCAGATACGCAGTATTTT	CASSKAIRARSRGKWADTQYF
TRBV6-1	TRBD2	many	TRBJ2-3	TGTGCCAGCAGCCCCGGCCTAGCGGGAGATACGCAGTATTTT	CASSPGLAGDTQYF
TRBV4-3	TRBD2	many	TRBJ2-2	TGCGCCAGCAGCCAGGAAACCGGGACTAGCGGGGAGGACGGGGAGCTGTTTTTT	CASSQETGTSGEDGELFF
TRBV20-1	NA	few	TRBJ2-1	TGCAGTGCCCCAGAGATGGGGGAACGGTTC	CSAPEMGERF
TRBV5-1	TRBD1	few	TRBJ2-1	TGCGCCAGCAGCCCCACCGGGACAGCGTCGTACAATGAGCAGTTCTTC	CASSPTGTASYNEQFF
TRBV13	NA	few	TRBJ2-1	TGTGCCAGCAGCTTTTTAGTGTGGCACTCTAGCTCCTACAATGAGCAGTTCTTC	CASSFLVWHSSSYNEQFF
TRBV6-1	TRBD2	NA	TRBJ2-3	TGTGCCAGCGGCCCATCAGCGGGAGCCGATACGCAGTATTTT	CASGPSAGADTQYF
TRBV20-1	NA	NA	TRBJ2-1	TGCAGTGCCGGGCGGGGACACAATGAGCAGTTCTTC	CSAGRGHNEQFF
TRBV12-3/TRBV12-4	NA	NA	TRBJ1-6	TGTGCCAGCAGTTTAGGTGTATGGGACGTTAATTCACCCCTCCACTTT	CASSLGVWDVNSPLHF
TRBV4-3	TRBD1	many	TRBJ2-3	TGCGCCAGTGGTCCAGGGGGAGACACAGATACGCAGTATTTT	CASGPGGDTDTQYF
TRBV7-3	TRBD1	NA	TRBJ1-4	TGTGCCAGCAGCTGCGACAGGGTTGATGAAAAACTGTTTTTT	CASSCDRVDEKLFF
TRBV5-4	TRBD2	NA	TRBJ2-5	TGTGCCAGCAGCTTGCCCCCGCGGGGGGGCAGTCAGACCCAGTACTTC	CASSLPPRGGSQTQYF
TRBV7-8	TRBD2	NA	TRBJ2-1	TGTGCCAGCAGCAAGAGTCGACTAGCAAGGGTCCACAATGAGCAGTTCTTC	CASSKSRLARVHNEQFF
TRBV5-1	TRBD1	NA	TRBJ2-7	TGCGCCAGCAGCTGGACAGGGGGCGCAAACTACGAGCAGTACTTC	CASSWTGGANYEQYF
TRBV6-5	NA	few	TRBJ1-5	TGTGCCAGCAGAGGGGGGGGGTCGTGGCAGCCCCGGCATTTT	CASRGGGSWQPRHF
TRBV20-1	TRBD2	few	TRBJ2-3	TGCAGTGCTAGAGTGCGGGGGGCGGGCATAGATACGCAGTATTTT	CSARVRGAGIDTQYF